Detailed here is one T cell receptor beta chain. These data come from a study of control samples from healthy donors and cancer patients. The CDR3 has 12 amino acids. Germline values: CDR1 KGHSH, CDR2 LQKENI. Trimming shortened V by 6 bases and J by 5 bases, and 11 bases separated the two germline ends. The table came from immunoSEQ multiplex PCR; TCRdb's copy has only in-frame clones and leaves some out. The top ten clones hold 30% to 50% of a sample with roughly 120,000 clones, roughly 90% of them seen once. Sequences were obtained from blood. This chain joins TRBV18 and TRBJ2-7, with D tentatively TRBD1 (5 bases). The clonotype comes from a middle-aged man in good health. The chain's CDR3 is CASSPGNHEQYF. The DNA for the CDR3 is TGTGCCAGCTCTCCAGGGAACCACGAGCAGTACTTC.